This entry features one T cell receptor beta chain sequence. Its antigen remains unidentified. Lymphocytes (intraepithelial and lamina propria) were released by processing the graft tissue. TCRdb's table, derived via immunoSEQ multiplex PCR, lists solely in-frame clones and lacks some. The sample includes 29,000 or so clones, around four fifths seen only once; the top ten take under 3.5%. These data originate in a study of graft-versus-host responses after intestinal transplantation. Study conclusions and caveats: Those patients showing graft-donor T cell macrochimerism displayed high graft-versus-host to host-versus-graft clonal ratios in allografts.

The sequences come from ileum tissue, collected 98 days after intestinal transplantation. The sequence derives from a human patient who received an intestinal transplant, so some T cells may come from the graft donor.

CDR3 nucleotides: TGTGCCAGCAGCTCCAGACTGTACACCGGGGAGCTGTTTTTT. Protein product: CASSSRLYTGELFF. The gene calls are TRBV7-9 and TRBJ2-2; D gene uncertain. Germline lookup yields CDR1 SEHNR and CDR2 FQNEAQ (reference sequence). Trimming pared 4 bases from V and 3 bases from J, leaving 9 bases between. This CDR3 comprises 14 residues.